This T cell receptor (beta chain) is drawn from a study of blood T cell repertoires in COVID-19. The CDR3 loop spans 14 amino acids. Trimming removed 6 bases from V and 0 bases from J, with 11 bases in between. The V gene's germline CDR1 is ENHRY and CDR2 SYGVKD. In the original workflow: Nucleated cell number was recorded as an estimate derived from reference gene primer amplification. Repertoires were generated with immunoSEQ multiplex PCR, while TCRdb's copy carries only in-frame clones and drops some. V and J calls and clone size are as listed in that table; D and trimming were resolved from the DNA. The table records about 100,000 clones, roughly 90% of them present only once.

Sequencing was done on a sample of peripheral blood. The receptor's source is a human donor with active COVID-19. The donor label of this sample is uncertain. V usage is TRBV10-3 and J usage is TRBJ1-2; D gene unclear. In nucleotides, the CDR3 is TGTGCCATCAGGGCCGGGGTCCCTAACTATGGCTACACCTTC. It encodes CAIRAGVPNYGYTF.